This TCR beta chain appears in the sequencing data of a study of cytomegalovirus exposure and HLA in healthy donors (dated by TCRdb to about 2017). About the full investigation: An earlier analysis of some 500 of the donors reported about 250 Gb of sequence data and some 120 million unique TCR beta sequences from some 180 million T cells. Roughly 300 gigabases of sequencing data and 75 million to 85 million unique TCR sequences made up an early release that covered some 640 HLA-typed donors. Among the roughly 400 genotyped donors, 81% belonged to the genetic ancestry cluster associated with self-reported Caucasian donors. The aim of the study was to test whether cataloging public T cell receptors could identify signatures of past pathogen exposure. The T cell repertoires of some 670 subjects were profiled by immunosequencing and related to cytomegalovirus serostatus. Along with the roughly 670-subject first cohort, a separate validation cohort of over 90 different subjects was used. The study combined high-throughput TCR immunosequencing, statistical association of individual TCRs with disease status, and machine learning to predict cytomegalovirus infection status. A later analysis re-analyzed previously published TCR beta repertoires from approximately 700 donors and added high-resolution HLA genotyping to study TCR occurrence patterns. The later analysis used no new phenotypic data to find candidate immune exposures, relying instead on TCR beta sequences and their occurrence across donors. An earlier analysis of a few hundred of the donors applied high-throughput TCR beta sequencing to assess whether each TCR beta V gene segment acted as functional or pseudogenic. Donor age, sex, ethnicity and CMV serostatus were collected together with the repertoire data. A later genetic analysis used genome-wide SNP genotypes for about three fifths of the 666 donors, treating that subset as a discovery cohort. Every repertoire in the discovery cohort had been generated on one and the same sequencing platform. HLA typing covered class I and class II loci at four-digit resolution. The number of typed donors differed by locus: roughly 620-630 for A, B, C, DRB1 and DQB1; 500 to 550 for DQA1; over 600 for DPA1; and roughly 490 for DPB1. Roughly 5 DR-DQ haplotypes were treated as single units for association and clustering because of strong linkage in the cohort. Across approximately 400 genotyped donors of the cohort, an average of approximately 200,000 unique TCR beta nucleotide sequences per donor were sequenced, and roughly a sixth of those sequences were non-productive.

A remark on this clone: Its antigen is not yet known. Qualities for individual bases were not recorded, and no much larger clone is one base off.

Summary of the overall study and its limitations: A later analysis associated some 17,000 TCR beta sequences with specific HLA alleles at a false discovery rate of 0.05. According to a later analysis, most CMV-associated TCR beta chains appeared to be HLA-restricted, and the HLA associations seemed to be driven largely by CMV exposure. Three of the identified cytomegalovirus-associated TCR beta chains were confirmed in vitro to be specific for cytomegalovirus antigens. Compared with the approximately 670-donor mean, donors in an Asian-associated ancestry cluster had fewer N-insertions in productive TCRs, according to a later genetic analysis. A cluster of highly shared sequence variants was judged likely to represent a technical artifact of the sequencing pipeline. CMV serostatus was the only immune exposure information available for the cohort. This cohort had only TCR beta chains sequenced, and the lack of alpha or paired-chain data limited which features could be detected. It was suggested by the authors that the approach could potentially be generalized to other disease states and immunological phenotypes. An earlier analysis of approximately 600 of the donors showed that most TCR beta V segments appeared in productive rearrangements either about 87% or about 30% of the time, which broadly matched IMGT annotations. When HLA alleles, especially DR and DQ, strongly co-occurred, attributing TCR associations to individual alleles was difficult. Most TCR sequences were seen in very few donors, while some public TCRs were found in many individuals. Compared with equally common non-associated chains, HLA-associated TCR beta chains in a later analysis were more clonally expanded and had lower generation probabilities. Presence/absence analyses assumed roughly uniform sequencing depth across donors, an assumption that may not hold. A further reported finding was that TCR beta sequences accurately predicted the HLA-A and HLA-B alleles for most subjects in the first cohort. Because the 87-base-pair reads could not distinguish some IMGT-functional V segments, including TRBV6-2 and TRBV6-3, those segments were excluded. The earlier analysis of 450 to 700 of the donors excluded 15 to 20 rarely observed V segments, including chromosome 9 orphons, because counts were too low. Cytomegalovirus status was reported to be diagnosed by the classifier with high specificity and sensitivity in both the original and validation cohorts. Several of the top co-occurrence clusters appeared to be linked to parvovirus B19, influenza, CMV and Epstein-Barr virus, according to a later analysis. HLA typing was unavailable for some donors at each locus, so association tests used only the typed subset. Correlated functional status among segregating V segments might be attributable to linkage disequilibrium, but an unknown experimental factor could not be ruled out. A later genetic analysis associated a missense DCLRE1C variant with V-gene and J-gene trimming of TCR beta chains, and an independent cohort replicated the association. A later analysis found that TCR association rates varied across HLA loci, with DRB1 alleles showing the most associated TCRs and HLA-C alleles the fewest. The study gave a list of 150 to 200 TCR beta chains associated with cytomegalovirus.

The cohort comprised some 730 healthy bone marrow donors. Cohort members were all nominally healthy when sampled, although unrecorded immune exposures were likely present. The donor was CMV seronegative and belonged to the group of 352 seronegative cohort members. A peripheral blood sample was provided by each donor, and peripheral blood mononuclear cells were used for TCR beta sequencing. The Qiagen DNeasy Blood Extraction Kit was used to extract genomic DNA from the blood cell samples. The library was made by the immunoSEQ multiplex PCR assay. The multiplex PCR relied on a mix of 60 forward primers for TCR Vbeta segments and 13 reverse primers for TCR Jbeta segments. The CDR3 region of rearranged TCR beta genes was amplified from genomic DNA by a multiplex PCR assay. The Illumina HiSeq System was used to sequence the amplified TCR beta libraries as 87-base-pair reads. In the original analysis: A later analysis tallied about 77 million unique TCR beta chains across the 666 repertoires, and about 12 million of those chains were shared by two or more donors. To remove PCR and sequencing errors, raw reads were error-corrected and collapsed into unique sequences using a nearest-neighbor algorithm that merged closely related sequences. To assign V, D and J gene segments, CDR3 sequences were aligned to IMGT reference sequences. Each retained sequence needed at least a six-nucleotide match to both a V gene segment and a J gene segment. Rearrangements were classified as productive when the CDR3 lacked stop codons and remained in frame with V and J, and all other rearrangements were classified as non-productive. CDR3 was defined by IMGT convention, running from the second conserved V-encoded cysteine to the conserved J-encoded phenylalanine. The earlier analysis of 450 to 750 of the donors excluded any sequence lacking an unambiguous match to a single V gene segment. An earlier analysis of under 750 of the donors called V segments functional above 56.7% productive rearrangements and segregating when the between-donor standard deviation exceeded 5%. A statistical classification framework was built to diagnose cytomegalovirus status from the catalog of TCR beta chain sequences. V and J gene assignment, in a later analysis, came from comparing TCR nucleotide sequences with IMGT/GENE-DB human TR gene sequences. A later analysis assigned CDR3 sequences and most-parsimonious VDJ recombination scenarios with the TCRdist pipeline. A later analysis defined each TCR beta chain by its CDR3 amino acid sequence plus V-gene family, and excluded reads lacking a unique V-gene family. To address suspected cross-contamination and a sequencing artifact, a later analysis removed 450 to 700 highly shared, low-generation-probability nucleotide sequences. For each public chain, a later analysis derived a clonal expansion index from normalized ranks of inferred template counts within each repertoire. A later analysis computed generation probabilities with a VDJ recombination model fitted to out-of-frame rearrangements, and checked the results against IGoR. In a later analysis, hypergeometric tests were used to score TCR-TCR, TCR-HLA and TCR-CMV co-occurrence, with a repertoire-size bias correction applied to TCR pairs. To estimate false discovery rates, a later analysis permuted the HLA or CMV assignments 20 times. In a later analysis, co-occurring TCRs were grouped using DBSCAN, with TCRdist sequence similarity added in when clustering inside HLA-allele-positive subsets. Repertoires with fewer than 30,000 or more than 120,000 public chains were left out of co-occurrence clustering, as were a handful of repertoires with anomalous nucleotide sharing. TCRdb carries this immuneACCESS record with in-frame sequences only. Its versions omit some clonotypes, under half of them owing to an unresolved V gene in the studies checked, with the rest unexplained. Clonal size and the V and J genes are those of that table, whereas D and trimming came from the DNA. Recorded for this sample are around 150,000 clones; approximately 85% of them occurred a single time. The ten largest clones take up 0.51% of the sample.

The CDR3 starts with the cysteine, ends with the phenylalanine, and has 14 residues. The retained sequence is limited to the CDR3, 42 bases, with the frame set at the first base. V is clipped by 3 bases and J by 3 bases, and the sequence between their germline boundaries is 8 bases long. CDR1 KGHSH and CDR2 LQKENI are derived from the germline V gene. This clonotype was obtained from a woman aged 40 to 50 in good health and CMV-seronegative. The V and J genes are TRBV18 and TRBJ1-4; TRBD1 is perhaps the D gene, given 5 matching bases. Sequencing input: PBMCs. The bases are TGTGCCAGCTCACCGGGGGGAGCTAATGAAAAACTGTTTTTT. Its protein is CASSPGGANEKLFF.